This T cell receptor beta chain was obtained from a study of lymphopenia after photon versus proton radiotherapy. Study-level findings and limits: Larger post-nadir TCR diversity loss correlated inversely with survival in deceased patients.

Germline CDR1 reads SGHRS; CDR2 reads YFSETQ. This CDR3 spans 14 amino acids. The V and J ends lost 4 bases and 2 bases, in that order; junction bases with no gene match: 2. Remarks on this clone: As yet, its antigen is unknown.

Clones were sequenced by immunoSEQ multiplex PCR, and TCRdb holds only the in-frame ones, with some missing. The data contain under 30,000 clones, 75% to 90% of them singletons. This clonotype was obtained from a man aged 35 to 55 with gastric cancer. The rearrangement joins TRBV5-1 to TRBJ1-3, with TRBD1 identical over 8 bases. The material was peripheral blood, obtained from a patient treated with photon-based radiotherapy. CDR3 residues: CASSPQGAGNTIYF. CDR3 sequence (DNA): TGCGCCAGCAGCCCACAGGGGGCTGGAAACACCATATATTTT.